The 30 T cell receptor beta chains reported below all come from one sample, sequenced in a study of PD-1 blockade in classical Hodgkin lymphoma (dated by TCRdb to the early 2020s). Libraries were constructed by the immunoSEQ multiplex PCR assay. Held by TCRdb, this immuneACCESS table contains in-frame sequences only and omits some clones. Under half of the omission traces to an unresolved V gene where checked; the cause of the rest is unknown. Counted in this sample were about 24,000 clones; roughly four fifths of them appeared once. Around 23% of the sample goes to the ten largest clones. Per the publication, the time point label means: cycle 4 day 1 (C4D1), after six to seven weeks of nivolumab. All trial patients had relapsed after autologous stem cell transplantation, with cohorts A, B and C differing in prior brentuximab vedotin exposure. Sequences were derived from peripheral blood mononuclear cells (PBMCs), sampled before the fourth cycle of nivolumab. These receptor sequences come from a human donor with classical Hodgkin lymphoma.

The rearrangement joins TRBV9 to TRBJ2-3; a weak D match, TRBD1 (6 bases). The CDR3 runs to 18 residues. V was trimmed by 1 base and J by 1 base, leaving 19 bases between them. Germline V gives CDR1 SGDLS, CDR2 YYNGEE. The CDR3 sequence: CASSVSTVQGKGTDTQYF. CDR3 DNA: TGTGCCAGCAGCGTATCCACGGTCCAGGGGAAAGGCACAGATACGCAGTATTTT. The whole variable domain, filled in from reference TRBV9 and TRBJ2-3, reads DSGVTQTPKHLITATGQRVTLRCSPRSGDLSVYWYQQSLDQGLQFLIQYYNGEERAKGNILERFSAQQFPDLHSELNLSSLELGDSALYFCASSVSTVQGKGTDTQYFGPGTRLTVL.

In DNA form, the CDR3 reads TGTGCCAGCAGCCAAGGGTCTAGCGGGGGGGTCTACAATGAGCAGTTCTTC. Translating gives CASSQGSSGGVYNEQFF. This chain uses TRBV4-2 with TRBJ2-1; 12 nucleotides align to TRBD2. V was clipped by 1 base and J by 3 bases; unmatched bases: 4. Germline V CDR1 and CDR2: LGHNA, YNFKEQ. The CDR3 covers 17 residues.

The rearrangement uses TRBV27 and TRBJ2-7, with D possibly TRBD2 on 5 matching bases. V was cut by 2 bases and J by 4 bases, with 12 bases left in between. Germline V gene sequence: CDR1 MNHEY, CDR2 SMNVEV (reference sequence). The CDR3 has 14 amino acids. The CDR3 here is CASSLGLGWYEQYF. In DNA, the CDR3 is TGTGCCAGCAGTTTAGGACTGGGGTGGTACGAGCAGTACTTC.

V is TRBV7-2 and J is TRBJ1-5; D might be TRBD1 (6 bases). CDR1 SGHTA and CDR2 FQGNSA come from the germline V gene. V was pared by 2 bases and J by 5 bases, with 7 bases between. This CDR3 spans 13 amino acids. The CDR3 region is CASSLSGDQPQHF. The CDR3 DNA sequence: TGTGCCAGCAGCTTATCAGGGGATCAGCCCCAGCATTTT. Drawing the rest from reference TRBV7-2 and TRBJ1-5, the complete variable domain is GAGVSQSPSNKVTEKGKDVELRCDPISGHTALYWYRQSLGQGLEFLIYFQGNSAPDKSGLPSDRFSAERTGGSVSTLTIQRTQQEDSAVYLCASSLSGDQPQHFGDGTRLSIL.

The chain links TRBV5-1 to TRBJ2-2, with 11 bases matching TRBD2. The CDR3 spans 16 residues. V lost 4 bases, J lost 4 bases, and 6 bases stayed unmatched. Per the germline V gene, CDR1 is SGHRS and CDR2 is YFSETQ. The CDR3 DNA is TGCGCCAGCAGCCGAGACGGGACTAGCGGCACCGGGGAGCTGTTTTTT. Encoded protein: CASSRDGTSGTGELFF.

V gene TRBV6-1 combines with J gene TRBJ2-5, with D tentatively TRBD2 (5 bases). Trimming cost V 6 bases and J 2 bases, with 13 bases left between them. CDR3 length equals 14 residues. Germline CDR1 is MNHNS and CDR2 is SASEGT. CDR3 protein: CASSIRRRQETQYF. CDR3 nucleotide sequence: TGTGCCAGCAGCATACGGAGGCGGCAAGAGACCCAGTACTTC.

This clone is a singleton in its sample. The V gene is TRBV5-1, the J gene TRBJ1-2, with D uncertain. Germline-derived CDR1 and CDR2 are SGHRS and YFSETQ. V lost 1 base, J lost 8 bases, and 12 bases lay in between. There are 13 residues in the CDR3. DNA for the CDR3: TGCGCCAGCAGCTTGAAGGCAGGTTGGGGCTACACCTTC. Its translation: CASSLKAGWGYTF.

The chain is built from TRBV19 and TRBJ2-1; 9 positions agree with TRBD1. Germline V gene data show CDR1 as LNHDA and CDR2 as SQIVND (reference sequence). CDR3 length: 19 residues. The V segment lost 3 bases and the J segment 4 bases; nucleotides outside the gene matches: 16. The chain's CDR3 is CASSMRGTGNSLRYNEQFF. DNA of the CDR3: TGTGCCAGTAGTATGAGGGGGACAGGGAACTCCCTCAGGTACAATGAGCAGTTCTTC.

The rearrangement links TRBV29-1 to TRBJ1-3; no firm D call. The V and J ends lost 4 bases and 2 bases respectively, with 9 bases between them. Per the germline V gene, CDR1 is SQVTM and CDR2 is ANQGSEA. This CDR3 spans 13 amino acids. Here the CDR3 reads CSVAKGAGNTIYF. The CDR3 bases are TGCAGCGTTGCTAAGGGCGCTGGAAACACCATATATTTT. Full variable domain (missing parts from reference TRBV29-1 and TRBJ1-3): SAVISQKPSRDICQRGTSLTIQCQVDSQVTMMFWYRQQPGQSLTLIATANQGSEATYESGFVIDKFPISRPNLTFSTLTVSNMSPEDSSIYLCSVAKGAGNTIYFGEGSWLTVV.

The CDR3 DNA follows: TGCAGCTCCTTGGGAGGGAATGAGCAGTTCTTC. Translation gives CSSLGGNEQFF. The chain has TRBV29-1 and TRBJ2-1; 7 positions agree with TRBD2. The CDR3 length is 11 residues. After removal of 8 bases from V and 7 bases from J, the junction contained 5 bases not matched to a gene. Germline CDR1 SQVTM, CDR2 ANQGSEA.

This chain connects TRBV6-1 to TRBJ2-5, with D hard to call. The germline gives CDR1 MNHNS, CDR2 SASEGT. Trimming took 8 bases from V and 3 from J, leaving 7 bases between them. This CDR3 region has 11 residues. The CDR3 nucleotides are TGTGCCAGCTCCCTCAAAGAGACCCAGTACTTC. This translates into CASSLKETQYF.

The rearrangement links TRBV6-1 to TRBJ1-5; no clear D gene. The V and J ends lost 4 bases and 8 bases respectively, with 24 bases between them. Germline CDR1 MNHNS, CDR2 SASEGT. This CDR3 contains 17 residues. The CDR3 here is CASSVIFGRLGSEPQHF. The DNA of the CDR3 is TGTGCCAGCAGTGTAATATTCGGTCGTTTAGGTTCGGAGCCCCAGCATTTT.

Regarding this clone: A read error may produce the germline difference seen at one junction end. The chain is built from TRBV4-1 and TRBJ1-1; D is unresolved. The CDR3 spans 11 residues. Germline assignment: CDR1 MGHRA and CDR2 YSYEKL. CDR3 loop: CASSRGTEAFF. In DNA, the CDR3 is TGTGCCAGCAGCCGGGGAACTGAAGCTTTCTTT.

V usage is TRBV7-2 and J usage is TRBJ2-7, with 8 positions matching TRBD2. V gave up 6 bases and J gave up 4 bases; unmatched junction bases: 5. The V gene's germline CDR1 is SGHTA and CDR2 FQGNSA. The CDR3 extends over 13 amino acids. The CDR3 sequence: CASSAGGRYEQYF. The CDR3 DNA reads TGTGCCAGCAGTGCGGGGGGTCGGTACGAGCAGTACTTC.

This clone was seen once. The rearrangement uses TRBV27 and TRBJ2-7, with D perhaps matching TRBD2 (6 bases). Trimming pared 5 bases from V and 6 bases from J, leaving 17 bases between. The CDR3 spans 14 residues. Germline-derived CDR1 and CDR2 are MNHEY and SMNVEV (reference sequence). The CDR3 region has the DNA TGTGCCAGCAGTCTCCGGACTACAGCAGGCGAGCAGTACTTC. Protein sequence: CASSLRTTAGEQYF.

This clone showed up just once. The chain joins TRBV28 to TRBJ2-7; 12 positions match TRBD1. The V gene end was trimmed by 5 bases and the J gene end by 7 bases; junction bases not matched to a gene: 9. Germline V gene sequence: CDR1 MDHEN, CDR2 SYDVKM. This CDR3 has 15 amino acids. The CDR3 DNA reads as TGTGCCAGCAGTGCGCCGGGACAGGGGGCGCGGGAGCAGTACTTC. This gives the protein CASSAPGQGAREQYF.

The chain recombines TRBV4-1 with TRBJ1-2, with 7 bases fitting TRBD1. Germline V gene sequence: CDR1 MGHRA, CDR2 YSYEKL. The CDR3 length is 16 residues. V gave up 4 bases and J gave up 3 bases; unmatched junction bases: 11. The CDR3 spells CASSRLPDRAHYGYTF. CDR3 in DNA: TGCGCCAGCAGCCGACTCCCAGACAGGGCTCACTATGGCTACACCTTC.

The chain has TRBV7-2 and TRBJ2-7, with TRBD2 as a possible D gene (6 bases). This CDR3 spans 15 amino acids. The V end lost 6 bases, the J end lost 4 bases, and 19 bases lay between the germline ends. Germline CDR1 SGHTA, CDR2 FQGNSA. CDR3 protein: CASSGTLGGFYEQYF. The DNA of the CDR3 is TGTGCCAGCAGTGGGACCCTGGGAGGCTTTTACGAGCAGTACTTC.

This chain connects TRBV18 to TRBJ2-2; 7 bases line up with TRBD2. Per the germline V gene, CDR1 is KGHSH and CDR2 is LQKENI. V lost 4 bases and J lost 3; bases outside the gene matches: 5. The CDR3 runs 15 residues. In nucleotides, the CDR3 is TGTGCCAGCTCACAACGGGACTACGACACCGGGGAGCTGTTTTTT. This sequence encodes CASSQRDYDTGELFF.

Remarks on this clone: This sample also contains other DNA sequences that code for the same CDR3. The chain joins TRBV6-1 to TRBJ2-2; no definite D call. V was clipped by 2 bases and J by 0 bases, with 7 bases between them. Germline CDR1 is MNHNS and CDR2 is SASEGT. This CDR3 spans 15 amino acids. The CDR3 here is CASSELTTNTGELFF. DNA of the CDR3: TGTGCCAGCAGTGAATTGACAACGAACACCGGGGAGCTGTTTTTT.

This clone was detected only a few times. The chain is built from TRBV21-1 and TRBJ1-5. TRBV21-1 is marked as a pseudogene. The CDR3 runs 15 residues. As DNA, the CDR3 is TGTGCCAGCAGCAATGGAGACTATAGCAATCAGCCCCAGCATTTT. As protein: CASSNGDYSNQPQHF.

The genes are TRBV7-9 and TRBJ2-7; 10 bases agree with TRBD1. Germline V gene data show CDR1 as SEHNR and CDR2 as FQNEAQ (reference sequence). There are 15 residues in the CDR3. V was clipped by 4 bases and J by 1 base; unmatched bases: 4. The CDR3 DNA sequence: TGTGCCAGCAGCTCAGGGACAGGGGCTTCCTACGAGCAGTACTTC. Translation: CASSSGTGASYEQYF.

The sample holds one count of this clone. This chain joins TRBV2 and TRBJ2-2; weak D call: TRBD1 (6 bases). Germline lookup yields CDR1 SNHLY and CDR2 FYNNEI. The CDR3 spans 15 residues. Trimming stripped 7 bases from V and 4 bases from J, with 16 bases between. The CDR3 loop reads CASIRAGAGTGELFF. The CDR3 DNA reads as TGTGCCAGCATCCGAGCAGGGGCGGGCACCGGGGAGCTGTTTTTT.

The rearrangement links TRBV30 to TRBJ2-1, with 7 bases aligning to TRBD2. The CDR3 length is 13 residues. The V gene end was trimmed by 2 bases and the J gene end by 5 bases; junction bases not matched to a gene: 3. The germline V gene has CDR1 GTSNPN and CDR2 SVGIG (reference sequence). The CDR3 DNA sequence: TGTGCCTGGAGTCGGGGGGTACACAATGAGCAGTTCTTC. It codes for CAWSRGVHNEQFF.

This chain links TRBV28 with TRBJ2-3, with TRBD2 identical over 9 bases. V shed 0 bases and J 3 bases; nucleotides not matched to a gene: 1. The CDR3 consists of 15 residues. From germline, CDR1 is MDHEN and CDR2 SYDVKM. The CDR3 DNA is TGTGCCAGCAGTTTATGGAGCGGGAGGACAGATACGCAGTATTTT. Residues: CASSLWSGRTDTQYF.

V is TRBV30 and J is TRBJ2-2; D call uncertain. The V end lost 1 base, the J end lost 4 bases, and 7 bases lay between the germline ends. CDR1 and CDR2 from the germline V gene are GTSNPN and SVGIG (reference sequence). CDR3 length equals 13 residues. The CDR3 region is CAWSGSGTGELFF. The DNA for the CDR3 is TGTGCCTGGAGTGGCTCGGGCACCGGGGAGCTGTTTTTT. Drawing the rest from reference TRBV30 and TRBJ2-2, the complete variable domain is SQTIHQWPATLVQPVGSPLSLECTVEGTSNPNLYWYRQAAGRGLQLLFYSVGIGQISSEVPQNLSASRPQDRQFILSSKKLLLSDSGFYLCAWSGSGTGELFFGEGSRLTVL.

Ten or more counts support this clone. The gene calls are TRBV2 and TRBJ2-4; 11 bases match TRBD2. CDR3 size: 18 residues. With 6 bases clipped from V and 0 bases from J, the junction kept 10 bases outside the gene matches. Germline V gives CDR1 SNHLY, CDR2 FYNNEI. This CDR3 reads CASRITSGSSIAKNIQYF. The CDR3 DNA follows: TGTGCCAGCAGAATTACTAGCGGGAGTTCCATAGCCAAAAACATTCAGTACTTC. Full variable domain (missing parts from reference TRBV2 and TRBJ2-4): EPEVTQTPSHQVTQMGQEVILRCVPISNHLYFYWYRQILGQKVEFLVSFYNNEISEKSEIFDDQFSVERPDGSNFTLKIRSTKLEDSAMYFCASRITSGSSIAKNIQYFGAGTRLSVL.

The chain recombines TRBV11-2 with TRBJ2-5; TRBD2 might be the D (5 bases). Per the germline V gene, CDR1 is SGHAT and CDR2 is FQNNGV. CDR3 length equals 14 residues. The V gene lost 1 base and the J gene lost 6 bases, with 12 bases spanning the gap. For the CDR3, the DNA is TGTGCCAGCAGCTTAGTAGCGCCCTCCCAGACCCAGTACTTC. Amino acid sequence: CASSLVAPSQTQYF.

The CDR3 loop reads CAIQNRAGNTIYF. The CDR3 DNA reads as TGTGCCATTCAAAACAGGGCTGGAAACACCATATATTTT. The J gene is TRBJ1-3, the V gene TRBV2, with D possibly matching TRBD1 (6 bases). Germline V gives CDR1 SNHLY, CDR2 FYNNEI. The CDR3 totals 13 residues. The V end was cut by 10 bases, the J end by 2 bases, with 12 bases between.

The CDR3: CASSAGTAYEQYF. In DNA, the CDR3 is TGTGCCAGCAGCGCCGGGACAGCATACGAGCAGTACTTC. The chain recombines TRBV7-9 with TRBJ2-7; 7 bases align to TRBD1. The length of the CDR3 is 13 residues. Germline trimming cut 5 bases from V and 4 bases from J; bases unmatched to any gene: 5. Germline values: CDR1 SEHNR, CDR2 FQNEAQ (reference sequence).